This TCR beta chain was sequenced during a study of identical twins. Germline V lookup: CDR1 SQVTM, CDR2 ANQGSEA. This CDR3 has 17 residues. Notes on the study in general: Out-of-frame alpha sequences shared by twins were enriched for low generation probability. Whereas memory repertoires showed no such difference, abundant cord blood beta clonotypes carried fewer insertions.

Note on this clonotype: The target antigen is unknown. An end of the junction differs from the germline gene, which may be a read error.

Unique molecular identifiers were present on the cDNA, which also gained a universal primer site by template switching. TCRdb analysed the 5' RACE reads with MiXCR anew, one entry per CDR3 protein. The data hold 1.5 million to 2 million distinct CDR3 sequences, with roughly a third observed a single time. Healthy Caucasian individuals made up all the donors. The V call is TRBV29-1, the J call TRBJ2-1; 10 bases fit TRBD2. Sequences were obtained from cord blood. The origin of this receptor is a newborn girl in good health. The CDR3 protein is CSVSRGLAQSSCNEQFF. CDR3 DNA: TGCAGCGTTAGTAGGGGACTAGCGCAGAGCTCCTGCAATGAGCAGTTCTTC.